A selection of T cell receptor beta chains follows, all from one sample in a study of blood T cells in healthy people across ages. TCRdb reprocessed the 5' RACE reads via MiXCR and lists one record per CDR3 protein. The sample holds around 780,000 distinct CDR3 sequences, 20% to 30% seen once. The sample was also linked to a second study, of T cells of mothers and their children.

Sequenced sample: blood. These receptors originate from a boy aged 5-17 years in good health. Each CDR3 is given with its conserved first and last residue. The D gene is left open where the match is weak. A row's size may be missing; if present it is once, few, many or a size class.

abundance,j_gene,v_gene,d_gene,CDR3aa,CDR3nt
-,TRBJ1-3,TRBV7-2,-,CASRKPATGNTIYF,TGTGCCAGCAGGAAGCCTGCTACTGGAAACACCATATATTTT
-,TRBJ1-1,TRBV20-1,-,CSVRDRRGASTEAFF,TGCAGTGTTAGAGATCGCAGAGGGGCTAGCACTGAAGCTTTCTTT
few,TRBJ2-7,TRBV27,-,CASSWGGASYEQYF,TGTGCCAGCAGTTGGGGGGGGGCGTCCTACGAGCAGTACTTC
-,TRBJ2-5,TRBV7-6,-,CASSISETQYF,TGTGCCAGCAGCATCAGTGAGACCCAGTACTTC
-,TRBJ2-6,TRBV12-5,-,CASGLAATPPGVLTF,TGTGCTAGTGGTTTGGCCGCGACTCCCCCGGGCGTCCTGACTTTC
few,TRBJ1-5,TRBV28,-,CASSLKGSSNQPQHF,TGTGCCAGCAGTTTAAAGGGATCTAGCAATCAGCCCCAGCATTTT
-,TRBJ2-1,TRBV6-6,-,CASRKQGTSYNEQFF,TGTGCCAGCAGGAAACAGGGGACTTCCTACAATGAGCAGTTCTTC
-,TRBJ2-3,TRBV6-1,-,CASTEQGTFTDTQYF,TGTGCCAGCACTGAACAGGGCACCTTCACAGATACGCAGTATTTT
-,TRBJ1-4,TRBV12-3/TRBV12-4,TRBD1,CASSLVVDRSNEKLFF,TGTGCCAGCAGTTTAGTGGTGGACAGGTCTAATGAAAAACTGTTTTTT
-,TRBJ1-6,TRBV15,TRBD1,CATSYGTGGRSNSPLHF,TGTGCCACCTCATACGGGACAGGGGGCCGTAGTAATTCACCCCTCCACTTT
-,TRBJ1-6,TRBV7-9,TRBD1,CASSYRGGNSPLHF,TGTGCCAGCAGCTACAGGGGGGGGAATTCACCCCTCCACTTT
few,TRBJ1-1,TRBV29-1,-,CSVPRLAMNTGAFF,TGCAGCGTACCGAGACTGGCCATGAACACTGGAGCTTTCTTT
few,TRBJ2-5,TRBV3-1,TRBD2,CASSERGMEETQYF,TGTGCCAGCTCGGAGCGGGGGATGGAAGAGACCCAGTACTTC
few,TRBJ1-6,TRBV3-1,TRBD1,CASSSGTGGKPLHF,TGTGCCAGCAGTTCCGGGACAGGGGGCAAACCCCTCCACTTT
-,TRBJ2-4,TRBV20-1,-,CSARIGGGSLAKNIQYF,TGCAGTGCTAGAATCGGGGGAGGATCACTAGCCAAAAACATTCAGTACTTC
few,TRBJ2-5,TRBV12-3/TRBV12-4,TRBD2,CASSLRTSGGARETQYF,TGTGCCAGCAGTTTGAGGACTAGCGGGGGGGCTAGAGAGACCCAGTACTTC
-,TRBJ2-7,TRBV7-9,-,CASSLEGVRSEQYF,TGTGCCAGCAGCTTAGAAGGGGTCAGGAGCGAGCAGTACTTC
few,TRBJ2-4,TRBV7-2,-,CASSQGRGKRGLAKNIQYF,TGTGCCAGCAGCCAAGGGCGGGGGAAGAGGGGGCTAGCCAAAAACATTCAGTACTTC
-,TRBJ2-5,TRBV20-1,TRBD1,CSARSPGGETQYF,TGCAGTGCTAGAAGTCCAGGGGGAGAGACCCAGTACTTC
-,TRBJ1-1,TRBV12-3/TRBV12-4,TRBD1,CASSSGQGGSGGIAEAFF,TGTGCCAGCAGCTCGGGACAGGGAGGGAGCGGCGGCATAGCAGAAGCTTTCTTT